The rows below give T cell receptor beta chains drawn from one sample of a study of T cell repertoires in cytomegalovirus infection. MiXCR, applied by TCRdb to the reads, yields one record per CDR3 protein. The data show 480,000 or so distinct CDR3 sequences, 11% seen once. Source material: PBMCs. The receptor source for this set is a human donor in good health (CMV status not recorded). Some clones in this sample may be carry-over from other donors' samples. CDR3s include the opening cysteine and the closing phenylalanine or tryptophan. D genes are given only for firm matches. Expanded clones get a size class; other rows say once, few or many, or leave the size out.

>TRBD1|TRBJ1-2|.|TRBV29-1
TGCAGCGTCCGGGACAGGCAGGGTTCTAACTATGGCTACACCTTC
CSVRDRQGSNYGYTF
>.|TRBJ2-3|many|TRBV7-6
TGTGCCAGCAGCTTTATTCCGGATTACACAGATACGCAGTATTTT
CASSFIPDYTDTQYF
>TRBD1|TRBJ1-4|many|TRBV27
TGTGCCAGCAGTCCCCTACAGGGGGCTAGTGAAAAACTGTTTTTT
CASSPLQGASEKLFF
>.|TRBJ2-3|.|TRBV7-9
TGTGCCAGCAGGACTTTTACCGGGACGCAAAGCACAGATACGCAGTATTTT
CASRTFTGTQSTDTQYF
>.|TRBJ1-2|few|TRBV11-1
TGTGCCAGCAGCCCGGTCGTCACCGAGGCATACTATGGCTACACCTTC
CASSPVVTEAYYGYTF
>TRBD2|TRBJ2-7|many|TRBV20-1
TGCAGTGCTACCCCGACTAGCGGGAGTTTCTACGAGCAGTACTTC
CSATPTSGSFYEQYF
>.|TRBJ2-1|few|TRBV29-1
TGCAGCGTTGAAAGGGGGAGTCGGTACAATGAGCAGTTCTTC
CSVERGSRYNEQFF
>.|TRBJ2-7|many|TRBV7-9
TGTGCCAGCAGCTTAGGAGGCGGAGGGATTCTCTACGAGCAGTACTTC
CASSLGGGGILYEQYF
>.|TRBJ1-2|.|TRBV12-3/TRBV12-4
TGTGCCAGCAGTTTAGCGGTGCGGGGGGATGGCCACACCTTC
CASSLAVRGDGHTF
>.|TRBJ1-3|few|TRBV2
TGTGCCAGCAGCAGCCAAAAGCAGCTAACTCTCTCTGGAAACACCATATATTTT
CASSSQKQLTLSGNTIYF
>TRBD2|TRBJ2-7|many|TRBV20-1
TGCAGTGCCGAGCGGGAGGGCATCTACGAGCAGTACTTC
CSAEREGIYEQYF
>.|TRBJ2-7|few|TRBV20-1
TGCAGTGCTAGAGATCTCCTGGACAAGTTTGGAATACGGGGTGAGCAGTACTTC
CSARDLLDKFGIRGEQYF
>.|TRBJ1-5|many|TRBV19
TGTGCCAGTAGTAATACCGGGACAAGCAATCAGCCCCAGCATTTT
CASSNTGTSNQPQHF
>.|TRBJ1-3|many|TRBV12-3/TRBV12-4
TGTGCCAGCAGCACGGCCCTCTCTGGAAACACCATATATTTT
CASSTALSGNTIYF
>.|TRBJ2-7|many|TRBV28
TGTGCCAGCAGTCAAGGGAGACGGGAGCAGTACTTC
CASSQGRREQYF
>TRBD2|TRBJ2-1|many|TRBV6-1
TGTGCCAGCAGAGAACTAGCGGAAAGCTCCTACAATGAGCAGTTCTTC
CASRELAESSYNEQFF
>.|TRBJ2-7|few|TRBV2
TGTGCCAGCAGTGTTTCCCGGGGTTCCTACGAGCAGTACTTC
CASSVSRGSYEQYF
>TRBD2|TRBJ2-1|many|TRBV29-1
TGCAGCGTTGAGCAGCGGGAGGGCCGGAATGAGCAGTTCTTC
CSVEQREGRNEQFF
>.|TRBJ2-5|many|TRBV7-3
TGTGCCAGCAGCTCGGGACAAGCAGAGACCCAGTACTTC
CASSSGQAETQYF
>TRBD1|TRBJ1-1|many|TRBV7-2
TGTGCCAGCACCTCGACAGGGGGCACTGAAGCTTTCTTT
CASTSTGGTEAFF
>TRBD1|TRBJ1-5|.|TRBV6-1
TGTGCCAGCAGTGTTGGGACAGAGAATCAGCCCCAGCATTTT
CASSVGTENQPQHF
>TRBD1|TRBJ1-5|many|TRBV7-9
TGTGCCAGCAGCTTAGCTGTGACAGGGATCAATCAGCCCCAGCATTTT
CASSLAVTGINQPQHF
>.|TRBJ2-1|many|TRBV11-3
TGTGCCAGCAGCTTTACAAAAGGGAAGCAGTTCTTC
CASSFTKGKQFF
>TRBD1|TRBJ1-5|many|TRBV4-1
TGCGCCAGCAGCATGGACAGGGTTGGCAATCAGCCCCAGCATTTT
CASSMDRVGNQPQHF
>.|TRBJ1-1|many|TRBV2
TGTGCCAGCATAGGTTCAGATGAGTTCGAAGCTTTCTTT
CASIGSDEFEAFF
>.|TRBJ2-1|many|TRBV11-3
TGTGCCAGCAGCTTAGAGCGGGGTTCGGGCAATGAGCAGTTCTTC
CASSLERGSGNEQFF
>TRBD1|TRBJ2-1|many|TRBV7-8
TGTGCCAGCAGCTCCAGGGGGACAGTTTACAATGAGCAGTTCTTC
CASSSRGTVYNEQFF
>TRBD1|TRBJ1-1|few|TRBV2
TGTGCCAGCAGTGAGGACAGGGAAGCTTTCTTT
CASSEDREAFF
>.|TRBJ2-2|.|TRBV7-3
TGTGCCAGCAGCTCACAGGAGGAGGCCGGGGAGCTGTTTTTT
CASSSQEEAGELFF
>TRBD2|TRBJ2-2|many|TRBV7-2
TGTGCCAGCAGCCCAAATAGCGGGAGCGTGAACACCGGGGAGCTGTTTTTT
CASSPNSGSVNTGELFF
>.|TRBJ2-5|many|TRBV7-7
TGTGCTAGCAGCTTAGGACAGAGCCAAGAGACCCAGTACTTC
CASSLGQSQETQYF
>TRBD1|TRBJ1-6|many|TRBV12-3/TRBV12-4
TGTGCCAGCAGTCCTCGACAGGGCGGTTCACCCCTCCACTTT
CASSPRQGGSPLHF
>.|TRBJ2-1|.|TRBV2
TGTGCCAGCGAGAGTTACTCCTACAATGAGCAGTTCTTC
CASESYSYNEQFF
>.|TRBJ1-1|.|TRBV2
TGTGCCAGCAGTGAAGATGGGCGGACTGAAGCTTTCTTT
CASSEDGRTEAFF
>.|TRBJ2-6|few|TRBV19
TGTGCCAGTAGTATCCTCAAAGACGTAGCTGGGGCCAACGTCCTGACTTTC
CASSILKDVAGANVLTF
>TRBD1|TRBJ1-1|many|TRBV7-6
TGTGCCAGCAGCCGGAACAGGGGATCGCACACTGAAGCTTTCTTT
CASSRNRGSHTEAFF
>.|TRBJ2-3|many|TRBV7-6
TGTGCCAGCAGCTCAAATTCGGGGGTTCGCCCAGATACGCAGTATTTT
CASSSNSGVRPDTQYF
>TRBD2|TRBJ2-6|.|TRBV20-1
TGCAGTGCTAGAAGCCGACTAGCGGGAAACGCTGGGGCCAACGTCCTGACTTTC
CSARSRLAGNAGANVLTF
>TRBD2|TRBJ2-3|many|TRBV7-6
TGTGCCAGCAGCTATCGGACTAGCGGGAGTTCAGATACGCAGTATTTT
CASSYRTSGSSDTQYF
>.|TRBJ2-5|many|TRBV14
TGTGCCAGCAGCCATGAAATGGGCGGAACTGCCGGGACCCAGTACTTC
CASSHEMGGTAGTQYF
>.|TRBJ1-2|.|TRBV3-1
TGTGCCAGCAGCCTGGGAGGAATCGCGGGTGGCTACACCTTC
CASSLGGIAGGYTF
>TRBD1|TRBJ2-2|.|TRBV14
TGTGCCAGCAGCCCCAACAGGGGATCGATGATCGGGGAGCTGTTTTTT
CASSPNRGSMIGELFF
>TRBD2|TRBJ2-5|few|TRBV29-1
TGCAGCGTGAGGTCGGGGGGGCGTCAAGAGACCCAGTACTTC
CSVRSGGRQETQYF
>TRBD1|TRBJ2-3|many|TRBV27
TGTGCCAGCAGATTCAGGGGGCCAGATACGCAGTATTTT
CASRFRGPDTQYF
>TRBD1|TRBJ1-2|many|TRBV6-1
TGTGCCAGTACCCGACAGGGGCCTACTCTGATGACCTATGGCTACACCTTC
CASTRQGPTLMTYGYTF
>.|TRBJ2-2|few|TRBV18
TGTGCCAGCTCACCGTCTAGGAACACCGGGGAGCTGTTTTTT
CASSPSRNTGELFF
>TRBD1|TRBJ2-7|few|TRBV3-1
TGTGCCAGCAGCCAAGAAAGTTCGACAGGGAATTTCTACGAGCAGTACTTC
CASSQESSTGNFYEQYF
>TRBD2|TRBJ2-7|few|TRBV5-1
TGCGCCAGCAGCGCCGGGACTAGCGGGTTCTACGAGCAGTACTTC
CASSAGTSGFYEQYF
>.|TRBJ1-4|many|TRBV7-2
TGTGCCAGCAGCTTAGACGGAGGTGTTGGGCGGAGTCTTATTTTT
CASSLDGGVGRSLIF
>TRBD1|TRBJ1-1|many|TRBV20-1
TGCAGTGCTAGTCGAAGCAGGGGGCGGACTGAAGCTTTCTTT
CSASRSRGRTEAFF
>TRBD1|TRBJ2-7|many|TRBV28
TGTGCCAGCCACCAGGGGGCGAGGGAGCAGTACTTC
CASHQGAREQYF
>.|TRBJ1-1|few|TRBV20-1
TGCAGTGCTAGAGCCTCGACAAACACTGAAGCTTTCTTT
CSARASTNTEAFF
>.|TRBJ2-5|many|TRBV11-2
TGTGCCAGCAGCTCCTGGGCGGACAGCCAAGAGACCCAGTACTTC
CASSSWADSQETQYF
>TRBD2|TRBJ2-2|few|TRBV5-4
TGTGCCAGCAGCTTGGAGGGACTAGCGACCGGGGAGCTGTTTTTT
CASSLEGLATGELFF
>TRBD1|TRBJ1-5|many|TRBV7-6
TGTGCCAGCAGCTCTTCCCCCGGACAGGGGCCCCATGGGCAGCCCCAGCATTTT
CASSSSPGQGPHGQPQHF